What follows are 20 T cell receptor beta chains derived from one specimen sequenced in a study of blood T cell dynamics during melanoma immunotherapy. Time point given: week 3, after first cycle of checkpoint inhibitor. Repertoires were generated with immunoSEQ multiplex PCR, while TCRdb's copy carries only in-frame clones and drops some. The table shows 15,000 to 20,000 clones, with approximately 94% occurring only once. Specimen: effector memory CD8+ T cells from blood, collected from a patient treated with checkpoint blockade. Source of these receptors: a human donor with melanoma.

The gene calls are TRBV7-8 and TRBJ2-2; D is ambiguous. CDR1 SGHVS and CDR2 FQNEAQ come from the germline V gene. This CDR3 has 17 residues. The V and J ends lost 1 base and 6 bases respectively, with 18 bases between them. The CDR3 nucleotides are TGTGCCAGCAGCTTAGTAGTGACGACGGCCTTATCCGGGGAGCTGTTTTTT. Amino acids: CASSLVVTTALSGELFF.

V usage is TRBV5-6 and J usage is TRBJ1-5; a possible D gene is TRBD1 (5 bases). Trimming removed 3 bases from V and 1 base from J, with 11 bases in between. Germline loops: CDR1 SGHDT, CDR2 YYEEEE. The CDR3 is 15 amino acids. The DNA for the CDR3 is TGTGCCAGCAGCTGGAATTGGGACAGCAATCAGCCCCAGCATTTT. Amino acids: CASSWNWDSNQPQHF. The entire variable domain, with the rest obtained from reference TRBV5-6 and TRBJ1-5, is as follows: DAGVTQSPTHLIKTRGQQVTLRCSPKSGHDTVSWYQQALGQGPQFIFQYYEEEERQRGNFPDRFSGHQFPNYSSELNVNALLLGDSALYLCASSWNWDSNQPQHFGDGTRLSIL.

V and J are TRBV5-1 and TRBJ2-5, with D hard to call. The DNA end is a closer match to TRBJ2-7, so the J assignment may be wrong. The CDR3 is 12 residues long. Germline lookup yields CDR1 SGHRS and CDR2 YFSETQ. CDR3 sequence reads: CASSPSAREQYF. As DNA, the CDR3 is TGCGCCAGCAGCCCCTCGGCTCGCGAGCAGTACTTC.

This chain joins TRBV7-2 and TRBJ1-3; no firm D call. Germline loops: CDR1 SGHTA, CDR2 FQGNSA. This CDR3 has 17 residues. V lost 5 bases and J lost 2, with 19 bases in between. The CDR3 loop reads CASSSRAAEGTGNTIYF. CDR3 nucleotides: TGTGCCAGCAGCAGTAGAGCAGCGGAAGGAACTGGAAACACCATATATTTT.

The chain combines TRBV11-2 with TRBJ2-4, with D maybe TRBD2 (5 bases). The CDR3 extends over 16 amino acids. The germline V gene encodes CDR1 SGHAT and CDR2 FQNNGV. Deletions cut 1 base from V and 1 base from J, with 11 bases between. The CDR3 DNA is TGTGCCAGCAGCTTAGTTTCATCGGGGGCCAAAAACATTCAGTACTTC. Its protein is CASSLVSSGAKNIQYF.

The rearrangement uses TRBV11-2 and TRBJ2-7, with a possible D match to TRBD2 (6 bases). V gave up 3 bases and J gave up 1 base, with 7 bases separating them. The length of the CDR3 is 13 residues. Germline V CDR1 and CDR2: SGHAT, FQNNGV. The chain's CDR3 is CASSFRGSYEQYF. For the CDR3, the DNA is TGTGCCAGCAGCTTTCGGGGGTCCTACGAGCAGTACTTC.

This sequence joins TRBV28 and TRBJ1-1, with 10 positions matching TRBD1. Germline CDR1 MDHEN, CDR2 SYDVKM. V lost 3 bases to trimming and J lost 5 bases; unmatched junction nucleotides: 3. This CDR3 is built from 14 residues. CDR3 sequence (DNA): TGTGCCAGCAGTTTTCGACAGGGGGCAACTGAAGCTTTCTTT. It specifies CASSFRQGATEAFF.

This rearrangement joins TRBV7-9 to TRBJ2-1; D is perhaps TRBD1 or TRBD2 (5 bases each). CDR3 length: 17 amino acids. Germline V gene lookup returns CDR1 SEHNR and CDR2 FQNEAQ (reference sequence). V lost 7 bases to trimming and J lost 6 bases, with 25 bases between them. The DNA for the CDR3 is TGTGCCAGCATCGAAATATGGATCGGGGCTGGCGGCAATGAGCAGTTCTTC. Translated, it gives CASIEIWIGAGGNEQFF.

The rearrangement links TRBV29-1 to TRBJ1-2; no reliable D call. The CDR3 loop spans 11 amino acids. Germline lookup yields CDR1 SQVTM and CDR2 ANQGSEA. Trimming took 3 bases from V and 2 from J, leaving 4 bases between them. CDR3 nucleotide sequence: TGCAGCGTTGACAGCAACTATGGCTACACCTTC. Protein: CSVDSNYGYTF.

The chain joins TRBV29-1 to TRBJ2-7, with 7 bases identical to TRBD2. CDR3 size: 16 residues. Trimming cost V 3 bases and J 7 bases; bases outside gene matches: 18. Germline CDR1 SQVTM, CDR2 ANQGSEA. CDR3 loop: CSVEGWDRGREGEQYF. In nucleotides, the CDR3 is TGCAGCGTTGAGGGGTGGGACCGTGGAAGGGAGGGTGAGCAGTACTTC.

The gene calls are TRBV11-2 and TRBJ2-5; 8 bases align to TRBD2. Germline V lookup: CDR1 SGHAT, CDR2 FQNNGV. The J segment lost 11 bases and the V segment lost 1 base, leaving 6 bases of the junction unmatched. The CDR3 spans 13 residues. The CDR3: CASSLAPGREQYF. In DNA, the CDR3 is TGTGCCAGCAGCTTAGCCCCCGGGAGGGAGCAGTACTTC.

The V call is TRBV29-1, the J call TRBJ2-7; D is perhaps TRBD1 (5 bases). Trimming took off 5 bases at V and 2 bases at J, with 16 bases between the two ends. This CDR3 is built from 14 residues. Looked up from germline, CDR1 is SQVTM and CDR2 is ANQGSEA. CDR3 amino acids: CSVLSVSGPYEQYF. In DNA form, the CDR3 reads TGCAGCGTTCTATCGGTCTCAGGGCCCTACGAGCAGTACTTC.

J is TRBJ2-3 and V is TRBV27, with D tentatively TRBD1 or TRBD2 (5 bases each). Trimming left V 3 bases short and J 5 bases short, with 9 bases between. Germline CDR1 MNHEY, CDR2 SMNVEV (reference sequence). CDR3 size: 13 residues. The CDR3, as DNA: TGTGCCAGCAGTTTTATTGGGGGAGATACGCAGTATTTT. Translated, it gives CASSFIGGDTQYF.

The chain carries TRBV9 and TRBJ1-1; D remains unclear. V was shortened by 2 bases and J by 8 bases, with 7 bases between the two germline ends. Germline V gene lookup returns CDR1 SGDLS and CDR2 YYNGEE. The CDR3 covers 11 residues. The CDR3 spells CASSVRREAFF. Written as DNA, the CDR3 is TGTGCCAGCAGCGTTAGAAGGGAAGCTTTCTTT.

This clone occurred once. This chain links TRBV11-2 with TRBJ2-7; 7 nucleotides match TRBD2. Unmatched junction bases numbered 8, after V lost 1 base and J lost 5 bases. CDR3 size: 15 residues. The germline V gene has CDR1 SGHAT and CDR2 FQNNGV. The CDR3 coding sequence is TGTGCCAGCAGCTTAGGGGCGGGGAGGGCCGACGAGCAGTACTTC. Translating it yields CASSLGAGRADEQYF.

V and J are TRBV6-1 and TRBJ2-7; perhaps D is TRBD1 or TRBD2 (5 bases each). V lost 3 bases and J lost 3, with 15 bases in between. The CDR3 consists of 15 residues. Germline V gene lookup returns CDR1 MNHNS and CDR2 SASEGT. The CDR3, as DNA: TGTGCCAGCAGTGAGGGGACGGAGGTTAACTACGAGCAGTACTTC. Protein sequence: CASSEGTEVNYEQYF.

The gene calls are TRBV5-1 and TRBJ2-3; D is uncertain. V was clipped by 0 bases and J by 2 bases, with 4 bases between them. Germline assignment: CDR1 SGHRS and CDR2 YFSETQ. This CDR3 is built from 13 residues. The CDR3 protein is CASSLEFTDTQYF. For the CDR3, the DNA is TGCGCCAGCAGCTTGGAGTTCACAGATACGCAGTATTTT.

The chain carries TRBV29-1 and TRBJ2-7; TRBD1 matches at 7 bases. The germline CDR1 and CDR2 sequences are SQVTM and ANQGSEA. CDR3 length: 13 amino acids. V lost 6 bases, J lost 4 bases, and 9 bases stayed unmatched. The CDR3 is CSVLDRESYEQYF. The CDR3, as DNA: TGCAGCGTCCTTGACAGGGAGTCGTACGAGCAGTACTTC.

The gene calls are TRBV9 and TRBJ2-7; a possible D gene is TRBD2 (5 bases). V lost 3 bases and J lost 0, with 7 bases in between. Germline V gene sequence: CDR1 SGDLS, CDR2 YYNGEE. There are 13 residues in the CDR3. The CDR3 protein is CASSAGFSYEQYF. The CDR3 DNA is TGTGCCAGCAGCGCGGGGTTCTCCTACGAGCAGTACTTC.

The CDR3 coding sequence is TGTGCCAGCAGTCCGTCTAGCGGATCCTACAATGAGCAGTTCTTC. Translated: CASSPSSGSYNEQFF. The rearrangement joins TRBV27 to TRBJ2-1; 7 bases line up with TRBD2. The CDR3 has 15 amino acids. Germline V gene lookup returns CDR1 MNHEY and CDR2 SMNVEV (reference sequence). Germline trimming cut 5 bases from V and 1 base from J; bases unmatched to any gene: 5.